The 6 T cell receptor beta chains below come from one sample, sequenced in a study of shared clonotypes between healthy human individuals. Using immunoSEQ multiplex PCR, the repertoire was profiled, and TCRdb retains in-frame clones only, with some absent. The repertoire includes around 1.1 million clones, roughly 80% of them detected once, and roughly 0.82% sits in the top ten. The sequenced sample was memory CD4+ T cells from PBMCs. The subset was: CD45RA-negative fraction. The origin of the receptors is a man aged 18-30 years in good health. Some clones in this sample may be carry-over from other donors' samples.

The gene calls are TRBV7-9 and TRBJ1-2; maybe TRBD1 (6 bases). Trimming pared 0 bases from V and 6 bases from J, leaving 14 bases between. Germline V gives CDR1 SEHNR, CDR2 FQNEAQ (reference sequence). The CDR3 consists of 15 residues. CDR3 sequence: CASSLALPGVDGYTF. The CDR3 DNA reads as TGTGCCAGCAGCTTAGCGCTCCCAGGGGTGGATGGCTACACCTTC.

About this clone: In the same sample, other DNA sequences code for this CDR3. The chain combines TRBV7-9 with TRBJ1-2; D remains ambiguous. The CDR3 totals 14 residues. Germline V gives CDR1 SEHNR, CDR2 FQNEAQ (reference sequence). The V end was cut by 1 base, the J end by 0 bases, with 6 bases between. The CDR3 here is CASSLGGSNYGYTF. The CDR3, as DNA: TGTGCCAGCAGCTTAGGGGGTTCTAACTATGGCTACACCTTC. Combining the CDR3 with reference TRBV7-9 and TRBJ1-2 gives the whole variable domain DTGVSQNPRHKITKRGQNVTFRCDPISEHNRLYWYRQTLGQGPEFLTYFQNEAQLEKSRLLSDRFSAERPKGSFSTLEIQRTEQGDSAMYLCASSLGGSNYGYTFGSGTRLTVV.

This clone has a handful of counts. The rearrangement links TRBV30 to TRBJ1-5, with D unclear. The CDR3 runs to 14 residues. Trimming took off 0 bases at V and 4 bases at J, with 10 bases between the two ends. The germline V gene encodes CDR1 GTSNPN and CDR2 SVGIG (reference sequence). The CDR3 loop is CAWSVTDLNQPQHF. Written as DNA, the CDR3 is TGTGCCTGGAGTGTAACTGACCTTAATCAGCCCCAGCATTTT.

In DNA form, the CDR3 reads TGTGCCAGCCAGGGGCAGGCAGAGACCCAGTACTTC. This gives the protein CASQGQAETQYF. The chain joins TRBV5-6 to TRBJ2-5; weak D call: TRBD1 (6 bases). The CDR3 extends over 12 amino acids. The V end lost 7 bases, the J end lost 4 bases, and 11 bases lay between the germline ends. Germline V gives CDR1 SGHDT, CDR2 YYEEEE.

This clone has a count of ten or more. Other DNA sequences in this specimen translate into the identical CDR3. The CDR3 DNA is TGTGCCAGCAGCTTGGCAGGGGGCGATCAGCCCCAGCATTTT. Encoded protein: CASSLAGGDQPQHF. The rearrangement links TRBV5-5 to TRBJ1-5, with 8 bases fitting TRBD1. Germline CDR1 is SGHKS and CDR2 is YYEKEE (reference sequence). CDR3 length: 14 amino acids. Trimming at V came to 0 bases and at J to 5 bases, leaving 1 base not matched to a gene.

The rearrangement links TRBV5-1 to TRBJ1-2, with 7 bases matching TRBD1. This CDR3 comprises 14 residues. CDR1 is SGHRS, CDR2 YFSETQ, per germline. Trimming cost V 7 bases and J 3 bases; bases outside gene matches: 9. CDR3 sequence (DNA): TGCGCCAGCGGACGGACAGACAGGGACTATGGCTACACCTTC. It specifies CASGRTDRDYGYTF.